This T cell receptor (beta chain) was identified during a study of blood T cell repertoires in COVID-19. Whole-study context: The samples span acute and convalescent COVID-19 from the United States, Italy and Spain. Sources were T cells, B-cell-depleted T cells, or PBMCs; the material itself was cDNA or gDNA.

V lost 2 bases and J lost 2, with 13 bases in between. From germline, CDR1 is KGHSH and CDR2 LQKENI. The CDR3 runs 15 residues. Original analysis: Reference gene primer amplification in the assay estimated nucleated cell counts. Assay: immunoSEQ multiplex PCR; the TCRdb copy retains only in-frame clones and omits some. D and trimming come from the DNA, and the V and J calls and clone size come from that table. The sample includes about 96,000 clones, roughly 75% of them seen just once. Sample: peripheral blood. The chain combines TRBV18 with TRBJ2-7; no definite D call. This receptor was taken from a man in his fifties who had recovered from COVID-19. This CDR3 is CASSPLSTAAYEQYF. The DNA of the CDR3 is TGTGCCAGCTCACCATTGAGTACCGCGGCCTACGAGCAGTACTTC. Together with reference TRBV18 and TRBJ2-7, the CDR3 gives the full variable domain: NAGVMQNPRHLVRRRGQEARLRCSPMKGHSHVYWYRQLPEEGLKFMVYLQKENIIDESGMPKERFSAEFPKEGPSILRIQQVVRGDSAAYFCASSPLSTAAYEQYFGPGTRLTVT.